A selection of T cell receptor beta chains follows, all from one sample in a study of T cells in Graves' hyperthyroidism and ophthalmopathy. One entry per CDR3 protein, called by TCRdb with MiXCR from the multiplex PCR reads. Of approximately 49,000 distinct CDR3 sequences listed, less than 65% were seen once; the top ten hold around a third. Sequencing input: peripheral blood or thyroid tissue (not recorded which). The origin of the receptors is a man in his late teens or twenties with Graves' hyperthyroidism. CDR3s include the opening cysteine and the closing phenylalanine or tryptophan.

V: TRBV15
J: TRBJ1-1
CDR3: CATSRDGVEAFF

V: TRBV24-1
J: TRBJ1-5
CDR3: CATSDLGGFQPQHF

V: TRBV19
J: TRBJ1-1
CDR3: CASSERLRPEAFF

V: TRBV5-1
J: TRBJ2-5
CDR3: CASRTGTGTETQYF

V: TRBV4-1
J: TRBJ1-2
CDR3: CASSSWSRLWNYGYTF

V: TRBV19
J: TRBJ2-7
CDR3: CASSPLAGAYEQYF

V: TRBV7-9
J: TRBJ2-5
CDR3: CASSPVGTGARQETQYF

V: TRBV7-2
J: TRBJ2-2
CDR3: CASSSGTGNTGELFF

V: TRBV9
J: TRBJ2-2
CDR3: CASTKGGAWDTGELFF

V: TRBV19
J: TRBJ1-2
CDR3: CASSPGTASHYGYTF

V: TRBV5-6
J: TRBJ2-5
CDR3: CASSLVWGEETQYF

V: TRBV11-3
J: TRBJ2-7
CDR3: CASSLGWNTEAFFGQGYEQYF

V: TRBV2
J: TRBJ2-5
CDR3: CASRHTGLAGFGETQYF

V: TRBV4-1
J: TRBJ1-2
CDR3: CASSQESAYGYTF

V: TRBV2
J: TRBJ2-7
CDR3: CASRSDSYEQYF

V: TRBV29-1
J: TRBJ2-7
CDR3: CSVGGTSGSSEQYF

V: TRBV5-1
J: TRBJ2-5
CDR3: CASSLGRGLAGQETQYF

V: TRBV20-1
J: TRBJ1-2
CDR3: CSASGQGLGYGYTF

V: TRBV5-1
J: TRBJ2-7
CDR3: CASRLSGGPYEQYF

V: TRBV28
J: TRBJ1-1
CDR3: CASSLSLTGDTEAFF

V: TRBV10-3
J: TRBJ1-1
CDR3: CAIRSQGNTEAFF

V: TRBV6-6
J: TRBJ1-5
CDR3: CASSYDLRDGSHGNQPQHF

V: TRBV12-3/TRBV12-4
J: TRBJ1-5
CDR3: CASSLGQNNQPQHF

V: TRBV20-1
J: TRBJ2-5
CDR3: CSANHPGTGDETQYF

V: TRBV6-5
J: TRBJ2-6
CDR3: CATQGATGANVLTF

V: TRBV7-6
J: TRBJ1-2
CDR3: CASSLQTEANYGYTF

V: TRBV7-2
J: TRBJ2-5
CDR3: CASSLRAGEGETQYF

V: TRBV2
J: TRBJ1-5
CDR3: CASAGTGVNQPQHF

V: TRBV2
J: TRBJ1-2
CDR3: CASSGTATYYGYTF

V: TRBV20-1
J: TRBJ2-5
CDR3: CSAGTSGRTQETQYF

V: TRBV20-1
J: TRBJ2-7
CDR3: CSARETAVTYEQYF

V: TRBV5-1
J: TRBJ1-2
CDR3: CASSLDRGQRGYTF

V: TRBV15
J: TRBJ2-7
CDR3: CATSRLRRAGARVEQYF

V: TRBV2
J: TRBJ1-2
CDR3: CASSEGGVYGYTF

V: TRBV15
J: TRBJ1-1
CDR3: CATSSALEAGWDTEAFF

V: TRBV12-3/TRBV12-4
J: TRBJ2-2
CDR3: CASSSRGGGGFRPNTGELFF

V: TRBV10-3
J: TRBJ1-1
CDR3: CAISDRGNTEAFF

V: TRBV29-1
J: TRBJ2-7
CDR3: CSVDRGPNEQYF

V: TRBV15
J: TRBJ1-2
CDR3: CATSRGVRGGYTF

V: TRBV6-2/TRBV6-3
J: TRBJ2-2
CDR3: CASSRDRVPTGELFF

V: TRBV2
J: TRBJ1-6
CDR3: CASSAPPAEYYNSPLHF

V: TRBV10-3
J: TRBJ1-4
CDR3: CATHADRGAEKLFF

V: TRBV6-2/TRBV6-3
J: TRBJ2-7
CDR3: CASSNIYEQYF

V: TRBV6-4
J: TRBJ1-4
CDR3: CASSDRVWDTGTEKLFF

V: TRBV30
J: TRBJ2-3
CDR3: CAWSELGSTQYF

V: TRBV7-2
J: TRBJ2-7
CDR3: CASSQTSGGTYEQYF

V: TRBV9
J: TRBJ1-3
CDR3: CASSVRVDYSGNTIYF

V: TRBV29-1
J: TRBJ1-2
CDR3: CSVRGGGAGYGYTF

V: TRBV30
J: TRBJ1-5
CDR3: CAWSLAGSQPQHF

V: TRBV11-2
J: TRBJ1-4
CDR3: CASSLSTTGISEKLFF

V: TRBV2
J: TRBJ1-1
CDR3: CASHYGPIKAFF

V: TRBV20-1
J: TRBJ1-6
CDR3: CSASGQENSPLHF

V: TRBV20-1
J: TRBJ2-5
CDR3: CSAAIAGGQETQYF

V: TRBV18
J: TRBJ1-5
CDR3: CASSRTGAWDQPQHF